This T cell receptor beta chain was profiled in a study of cytomegalovirus exposure and HLA in healthy donors (TCRdb year 2017). Notes on the research overall: An earlier analysis of several hundred of the donors reported about 300 Gb of sequence data and 95 million to 120 million unique TCR beta sequences obtained from some 200 million T cells. Roughly 300 gigabases of sequencing data and around 80 million unique TCR sequences made up an early release that covered several hundred HLA-typed donors. Of the 350 to 450 genotyped donors, around 81% fell in the genetic ancestry cluster associated with self-reported Caucasian donors. The aim of the study was to test whether cataloging public T cell receptors could identify signatures of past pathogen exposure. The T cell repertoires of under 750 subjects were profiled by immunosequencing and related to cytomegalovirus serostatus. Besides the first cohort of hundreds of subjects, a separate validation cohort made up of roughly 130 different subjects was used. To predict cytomegalovirus infection status, the study combined high-throughput TCR immunosequencing, statistical association of individual TCRs with disease status, and machine learning. To study patterns of TCR occurrence, a later analysis re-analyzed previously published TCR beta repertoires from around 660 donors and added high-resolution HLA genotyping. The later analysis used no new phenotypic data to find candidate immune exposures, relying instead on TCR beta sequences and their occurrence across donors. An earlier analysis of 587 of the donors applied high-throughput TCR beta sequencing to assess whether each TCR beta V gene segment acted as functional or pseudogenic. Donor age, sex, ethnicity and CMV serostatus were compiled alongside the repertoire data. In a later genetic analysis, genome-wide SNP genotypes for about three fifths of the roughly 670 donors were used, and that subset was treated as a discovery cohort. Every repertoire in the discovery cohort had been generated on one and the same sequencing platform. HLA typing covered class I and class II loci at four-digit resolution. The number of typed donors differed by locus: about 620-630 for A, B, C, DRB1 and DQB1; about 520 for DQA1; 600 to 610 for DPA1; and roughly 450 for DPB1. Four or five DR-DQ haplotypes were handled as single units for association and clustering because linkage in the cohort was strong. Across around 400 genotyped donors of the cohort, an average of approximately 240,000 unique TCR beta nucleotide sequences per donor were sequenced, and roughly a sixth of those sequences were non-productive.

In the case of this clone: The clone's antigen remains unknown. Qualities for individual bases were not recorded, and no much larger clone is one base off.

CDR1 SGHNT and CDR2 YENEEA were looked up in the germline V gene. V loses 4 bases at its end and J loses 3 bases; junction bases beyond the gene matches: 1. The CDR3 runs 14 amino acids, cysteine and phenylalanine included. The retained sequence is limited to the CDR3, 42 bases, with the frame set at the first base. The paper as a whole reports these results and caveats: In a later genetic analysis, a missense DCLRE1C variant was associated with V-gene and J-gene trimming of TCR beta chains, and the association was replicated in an independent cohort. At a false discovery rate of 0.05, a later analysis linked 15,000 to 20,000 TCR beta sequences to specific HLA alleles. Because counts were too low, about 18 rarely observed V segments, including chromosome 9 orphons, were excluded from the earlier analysis of a few hundred of the donors. Most TCR sequences were observed very rarely across donors, whereas some public TCRs were present in many individuals. Because some donors lacked HLA typing at each locus, the association tests relied only on the typed subset. The presence/absence analyses assumed that sequencing depth was roughly uniform across donors, and that assumption may not be true. Compared with equally common non-associated chains, HLA-associated TCR beta chains in a later analysis were more clonally expanded and had lower generation probabilities. A few of the identified cytomegalovirus-associated TCR beta chains were confirmed in vitro to be specific for cytomegalovirus antigens. In an earlier analysis of about 540 of the donors, most TCR beta V segments were observed in productive rearrangements about 90% or about 30% of the time, broadly matching IMGT annotations. Only TCR beta chains were sequenced in this cohort, and the absence of alpha or paired-chain data limited detectable features. A cluster of highly shared sequence variants was judged likely to represent a technical artifact of the sequencing pipeline. Some IMGT-functional V segments, including TRBV6-2 and TRBV6-3, could not be told apart with the 87-base-pair reads, so those segments were excluded. Linkage disequilibrium might explain the correlated functional status among segregating V segments, but an unknown experimental factor could not be ruled out. Strong co-occurrence of HLA alleles, especially DR and DQ, made assigning TCR associations to individual alleles difficult. A later analysis found that TCR association rates varied across HLA loci, with DRB1 alleles showing the most associated TCRs and HLA-C alleles the fewest. A later genetic analysis reported fewer N-insertions in productive TCRs among donors in an Asian-associated ancestry cluster than the approximately 670-donor mean. The study gave a list of about 150 TCR beta chains associated with cytomegalovirus. In a later analysis, several top co-occurrence clusters were reported to appear linked to parvovirus B19, influenza, CMV and Epstein-Barr virus. The classifier was reported to diagnose cytomegalovirus status with high specificity and sensitivity in both the original cohort and the validation cohort. A later analysis found that most CMV-associated TCR beta chains appeared HLA-restricted, with HLA associations seemingly driven largely by CMV exposure. It was suggested by the authors that the approach could potentially be generalized to other disease states and immunological phenotypes. The only immune exposure information available for the cohort was CMV serostatus. A further reported finding was that TCR beta sequences accurately predicted the HLA-A and HLA-B alleles for most subjects in the first cohort.

The cohort comprised hundreds of healthy bone marrow donors. At the time of sampling, every cohort member was nominally healthy, though immune exposures that went unrecorded were likely present. The donor was CMV seronegative and belonged to the group of around 350 seronegative cohort members. A peripheral blood sample was provided by each donor, and peripheral blood mononuclear cells were used for TCR beta sequencing. Genomic DNA extraction from the blood cell samples was performed with the Qiagen DNeasy Blood Extraction Kit. Receptor libraries were prepared by the immunoSEQ multiplex PCR assay. The multiplex PCR relied on a mix of 60 forward primers for TCR Vbeta segments and 13 reverse primers for TCR Jbeta segments. The CDR3 region of rearranged TCR beta genes was amplified from genomic DNA with a multiplex PCR assay. On the Illumina HiSeq System, the amplified TCR beta libraries were sequenced as 87-base-pair reads. On the study's bioinformatics: In a later analysis, tens of millions of unique TCR beta chains were counted across the 650 to 700 repertoires, and approximately 9.9 million of these chains were shared by at least two donors. To remove PCR and sequencing errors, raw reads were error-corrected and collapsed into unique sequences using a nearest-neighbor algorithm that merged closely related sequences. Alignment of CDR3 sequences to IMGT reference sequences was used to assign V, D and J gene segments. For a sequence to be retained, a match of at least six nucleotides was required to both a V gene segment and a J gene segment. Rearrangements were classified as productive when the CDR3 lacked stop codons and remained in frame with V and J, and all other rearrangements were classified as non-productive. Following IMGT convention, CDR3 was defined as the stretch from the second conserved V-encoded cysteine to the conserved J-encoded phenylalanine. In an earlier analysis of roughly 580 of the donors, sequences lacking an unambiguous match to a single V gene segment were excluded. An earlier analysis of some 610 of the donors called V segments functional above 56.7% productive rearrangements and segregating when the between-donor standard deviation exceeded 5%. A statistical classification framework was developed to diagnose cytomegalovirus status using the catalog of TCR beta chain sequences. A later analysis assigned V and J genes by comparing TCR nucleotide sequences with IMGT/GENE-DB human TR gene sequences. Using the TCRdist pipeline, a later analysis assigned CDR3 sequences along with most-parsimonious VDJ recombination scenarios. A later analysis defined each TCR beta chain by its CDR3 amino acid sequence plus V-gene family, and excluded reads lacking a unique V-gene family. A later analysis removed 550 to 700 highly shared, low-generation-probability nucleotide sequences to deal with suspected cross-contamination and a sequencing artifact. For each public chain, a later analysis derived a clonal expansion index from normalized ranks of inferred template counts within each repertoire. In a later analysis, generation probabilities were computed with a VDJ recombination model fitted to out-of-frame rearrangements, and the resulting probabilities were checked against IGoR. Hypergeometric tests were used in a later analysis to score TCR-TCR, TCR-HLA and TCR-CMV co-occurrence, with a repertoire-size bias correction applied to the TCR pairs. To estimate false discovery rates, a later analysis permuted the HLA or CMV assignments 20 times. A later analysis grouped co-occurring TCRs with DBSCAN, adding TCRdist sequence similarity when clustering within HLA-allele-positive subsets. For co-occurrence clustering, repertoires with fewer than 30,000 or more than 120,000 public chains were excluded, along with about five repertoires with anomalous nucleotide sharing. The immuneACCESS repertoire file appears here via TCRdb, limited to in-frame rearrangements. These files lack a portion of the clones; in checked studies, under half of the deficit traces to unresolved V genes, and the cause of the others is not known. For V, J and clone size, that table is used; D and trimming come from the DNA. This sample holds under 200,000 clones; more than 60% were observed only once. Of the sample, more than 4% is held by the ten largest clones.

The chain uses TRBV11-3 and TRBJ2-1; 9 middle bases align to TRBD1. This receptor was identified in a male donor in good health and CMV-seronegative. The sequencing sample was made of PBMCs. The CDR3 protein sequence reads: CASSWDRDYNEQFF. The DNA is TGTGCCAGCAGCTGGGACAGGGACTACAATGAGCAGTTCTTC.